The 12 T cell receptor beta chains presented below share a single source sample, sequenced in a study of control samples from healthy donors and cancer patients. Generated by immunoSEQ multiplex PCR, the TCRdb table keeps only in-frame clones and is missing some. This table has around 150,000 clones, less than 95% appearing once. Material for sequencing was PBMCs. These TCRs come from a man aged 55 to 69 with colorectal cancer.

This sequence joins TRBV6-2 or TRBV6-3 and TRBJ1-2; D uncertain. The length of the CDR3 is 13 residues. V was trimmed by 2 bases and J by 8 bases, leaving 12 bases between them. Germline-derived CDR1 and CDR2 are MNHEY and SVGEGT. This CDR3 reads CASSYTLGRGYTF. The CDR3, as DNA: TGTGCCAGCAGTTACACCCTCGGGAGGGGCTACACCTTC.

DNA for the CDR3: TGCGCCAGCAGCCAAGAAACACAGATGTTCTACGAGCAGTACTTC. Translating gives CASSQETQMFYEQYF. The chain joins TRBV4-1 to TRBJ2-7, with unresolved D. Germline lookup yields CDR1 MGHRA and CDR2 YSYEKL. This CDR3 spans 15 amino acids. V shed 0 bases and J shed 3 bases, with 12 bases lying between them.

The V and J genes are TRBV30 and TRBJ1-2, with D unclear. The germline CDR1 and CDR2 sequences are GTSNPN and SVGIG (reference sequence). V was trimmed by 4 bases and J by 4 bases, leaving 13 bases between them. The CDR3 has 13 amino acids. In DNA, the CDR3 is TGTGCCTGGAAGAGGGCAGGTGGCTATGGCTACACCTTC. Translation: CAWKRAGGYGYTF.

The chain couples TRBV3-1 (or the pseudogene TRBV3-2) to TRBJ2-1; tentatively, D is TRBD1 (6 bases). The CDR3 is 17 amino acids. Germline V gene sequence: CDR1 LGHDT, CDR2 YNNKEL (reference sequence). V was shortened by 0 bases and J by 7 bases, with 19 bases between the two germline ends. The CDR3 DNA is TGTGCCAGCAGCCAAGATCCGACAGAGGGGGACAAGAATGAGCAGTTCTTC. Amino acids: CASSQDPTEGDKNEQFF.

The gene calls are TRBV28 and TRBJ1-2; 9 nucleotides match TRBD1. Looked up from germline, CDR1 is MDHEN and CDR2 is SYDVKM. J was trimmed by 7 bases and V by 4 bases; bases with no gene match: 7. This CDR3 is built from 14 residues. As DNA, the CDR3 is TGTGCCAGCAGTTCCCCGGGACAGGGTGCTGGCTACACCTTC. Its translation is CASSSPGQGAGYTF.

V is TRBV12-3 or TRBV12-4 and J is TRBJ1-1; a possible D gene is TRBD1 (5 bases). The CDR3 is 13 amino acids. With 5 bases removed from V and 5 bases from J, the gap between germline ends came to 12 bases. The CDR3 bases are TGTGCCAGCAGTCTCCAGGGTAGGACTGAAGCTTTCTTT. It specifies CASSLQGRTEAFF.

J is TRBJ2-7 and V is TRBV6-2 or TRBV6-3; D gene uncertain. Germline V lookup: CDR1 MNHEY, CDR2 SVGEGT. The CDR3 is 13 amino acids. With 4 bases removed from V and 4 bases from J, the gap between germline ends came to 11 bases. In DNA form, the CDR3 reads TGTGCCAGCAGTTCTACCCCCGGGTACGAGCAGTACTTC. Its protein is CASSSTPGYEQYF.

The chain recombines TRBV12-3 or TRBV12-4 with TRBJ2-7; TRBD1 is a possible D gene (5 bases). The V end was cut by 0 bases, the J end by 5 bases, with 8 bases between. CDR3 length equals 13 residues. Here the CDR3 reads CASSLAGRDEQYF. Written as DNA, the CDR3 is TGTGCCAGCAGTTTAGCAGGCAGGGACGAGCAGTACTTC.

The CDR3 nucleotides are TGTGCCAGCGTGGGCACTGGGGCCAACGTCCTGACTTTC. It specifies CASVGTGANVLTF. The rearrangement uses TRBV6-6 and TRBJ2-6, with unresolved D. There are 13 residues in the CDR3. Germline V gene lookup returns CDR1 MNHNY and CDR2 SVGAGI (reference sequence). The V end was cut by 8 bases, the J end by 2 bases, with 7 bases between.

This rearrangement joins TRBV10-3 to TRBJ1-1; TRBD1 agrees at 11 bases. Germline V gene lookup returns CDR1 ENHRY and CDR2 SYGVKD. This CDR3 has 13 amino acids. The V and J ends lost 5 bases and 6 bases, in that order; junction bases with no gene match: 2. In DNA form, the CDR3 reads TGTGCCATCAGTCCGGGACAGGGGGCTGAAGCTTTCTTT. Translation gives CAISPGQGAEAFF.

The chain couples TRBV10-3 to TRBJ2-7; maybe TRBD2 (5 bases). The germline gives CDR1 ENHRY, CDR2 SYGVKD. V lost 3 bases, J lost 6 bases, and 12 bases lay in between. The CDR3 runs to 13 residues. In DNA form, the CDR3 reads TGTGCCATCAGTGACAGAGAGGGTACCGAGCAGTACTTC. It encodes CAISDREGTEQYF.

The chain has TRBV7-9 and TRBJ2-5; D may be TRBD2 (6 bases). The CDR3 spans 15 residues. Trimming left V 3 bases short and J 0 bases short, with 11 bases between. Per germline, CDR1 SEHNR and CDR2 FQNEAQ (reference sequence). This CDR3 is CASSFGGMYQETQYF. CDR3 bases: TGTGCCAGCAGCTTTGGGGGGATGTACCAAGAGACCCAGTACTTC.